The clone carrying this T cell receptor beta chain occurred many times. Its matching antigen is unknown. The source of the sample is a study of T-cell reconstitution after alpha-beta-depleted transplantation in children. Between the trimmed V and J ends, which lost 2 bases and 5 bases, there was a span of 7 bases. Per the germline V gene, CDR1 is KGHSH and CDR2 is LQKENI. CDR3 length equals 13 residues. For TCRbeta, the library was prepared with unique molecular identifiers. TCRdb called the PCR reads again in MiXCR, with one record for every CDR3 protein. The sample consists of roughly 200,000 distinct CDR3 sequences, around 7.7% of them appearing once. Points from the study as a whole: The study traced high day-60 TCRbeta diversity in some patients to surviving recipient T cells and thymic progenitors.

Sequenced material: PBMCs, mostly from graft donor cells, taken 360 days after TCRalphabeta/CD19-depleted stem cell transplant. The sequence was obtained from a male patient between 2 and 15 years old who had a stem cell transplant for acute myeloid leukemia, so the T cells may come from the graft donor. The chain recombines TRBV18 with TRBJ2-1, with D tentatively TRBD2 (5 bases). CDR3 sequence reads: CASSPSRDNEQFF. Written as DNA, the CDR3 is TGTGCCAGCTCACCATCGCGGGACAATGAGCAGTTCTTC.